Listed here are 30 T cell receptor beta chains from one sample, sequenced in a study of shared clonotypes between healthy human individuals (TCRdb year 2020). Library prep was done by the immunoSEQ multiplex PCR assay. In its TCRdb copy, this immuneACCESS table keeps in-frame sequences only and misses some clones. Where compared with another copy, unresolved V genes explain less than half of these, and the others have no known cause. The sample includes under 600,000 clones, with approximately 97% observed a single time. The top ten hold 0.045% to 0.06% of the sample. The sequencing input was naive CD4+ T cells sorted from blood. Reading the label with the study, this specimen's cell subset or site is: CD45RA+ positively selected. Receptors originate from a woman in her twenties or thirties in good health.

The V gene is TRBV6-5, the J gene TRBJ2-7; D not resolved. With 2 bases removed from V and 7 bases from J, the gap between germline ends came to 6 bases. This CDR3 region has 11 residues. Germline CDR1 MNHEY, CDR2 SVGAGI. The DNA of the CDR3 is TGTGCCAGCAGTTACATCGGAGAGCAGTACTTC. Amino acid sequence: CASSYIGEQYF.

V usage is TRBV28 and J usage is TRBJ2-6; 9 positions agree with TRBD1. Germline assignment: CDR1 MDHEN and CDR2 SYDVKM. The CDR3 spans 15 residues. The V gene end was trimmed by 6 bases and the J gene end by 2 bases; junction bases not matched to a gene: 2. CDR3: CASSRDRAGANVLTF. The CDR3 coding sequence is TGTGCCAGCAGCCGGGACAGGGCTGGGGCCAACGTCCTGACTTTC.

The chain combines TRBV6-1 with TRBJ1-2; no reliable D call. V lost 2 bases and J 5 bases, leaving 9 bases between the germline ends. Germline assignment: CDR1 MNHNS and CDR2 SASEGT. The CDR3 is 13 residues long. In DNA, the CDR3 is TGTGCCAGCAGTGAATCCACGAAGTATGGCTACACCTTC. Amino acids: CASSESTKYGYTF.

The chain carries TRBV28 and TRBJ2-3; unclear D gene. The germline gives CDR1 MDHEN, CDR2 SYDVKM. The CDR3 covers 14 residues. V was pared by 3 bases and J by 2 bases, with 9 bases between. DNA for the CDR3: TGTGCCAGCAGTTTCCCTAGGGTCACAGATACGCAGTATTTT. This translates into CASSFPRVTDTQYF.

The genes are TRBV2 and TRBJ2-4; D call uncertain. V was shortened by 1 base and J by 0 bases, with 7 bases between the two germline ends. This CDR3 contains 15 residues. The germline CDR1 and CDR2 sequences are SNHLY and FYNNEI. CDR3 DNA sequence: TGTGCCAGCAGTGAAGGGGTTCTAGCCAAAAACATTCAGTACTTC. Amino acid sequence: CASSEGVLAKNIQYF.

The chain has TRBV5-1 and TRBJ2-1, with 10 nucleotides matching TRBD1. V lost 5 bases to trimming and J lost 8 bases; unmatched junction nucleotides: 13. CDR1 and CDR2 from the germline V gene are SGHRS and YFSETQ. The CDR3 is 16 residues long. DNA of the CDR3: TGCGCCAGCAGAGCCACCGGGACAGGGGTGGGCGATGAGCAGTTCTTC. Its translation is CASRATGTGVGDEQFF.

The rearrangement joins TRBV7-9 to TRBJ2-7; 7 bases line up with TRBD2. V was clipped by 2 bases and J by 2 bases; unmatched bases: 9. CDR3 length equals 16 residues. Germline V gives CDR1 SEHNR, CDR2 FQNEAQ (reference sequence). The CDR3 here is CASSLTKASGTYEQYF. The CDR3 nucleotides read TGTGCCAGCAGCTTAACCAAGGCTAGCGGCACCTACGAGCAGTACTTC.

This sequence joins TRBV7-8 and TRBJ2-7; the D is unclear. Trimming pared 5 bases from V and 5 bases from J, leaving 16 bases between. Germline values: CDR1 SGHVS, CDR2 FQNEAQ. The CDR3 has 14 residues. In DNA, the CDR3 is TGTGCCAGCAGCCCCAGGTTCGGTAGTCACGAGCAGTACTTC. It codes for CASSPRFGSHEQYF.

The rearrangement links TRBV15 to TRBJ2-1, with TRBD2 matching over 11 bases. With V trimmed by 0 bases and J by 3 bases, 7 bases remained unmatched. CDR3 length equals 18 residues. Germline CDR1 is LNHNV and CDR2 is YYDKDF (reference sequence). In DNA form, the CDR3 reads TGTGCCACCAGCAGAGATTACTGGGGACTAGCGGACTACAATGAGCAGTTCTTC. As protein: CATSRDYWGLADYNEQFF.

This chain uses TRBV9 with TRBJ2-5, with 7 bases identical to TRBD1. The end of the DNA fits TRBJ2-7 better, so the J call may be wrong. CDR3 length: 16 residues. Germline CDR1 is SGDLS and CDR2 is YYNGEE. This CDR3 is CASSVEAGGSSYEQYF. For the CDR3, the DNA is TGTGCCAGCAGCGTAGAGGCAGGGGGTAGCTCCTACGAGCAGTACTTC.

This rearrangement joins TRBV4-2 to TRBJ2-3; 8 nucleotides match TRBD2. Trimming removed 0 bases from V and 6 bases from J; junction bases left unmatched: 11. The CDR3 consists of 17 residues. Germline CDR1 reads LGHNA; CDR2 reads YNFKEQ. The CDR3 loop is CASSQDLLAGSRDTQYF. The CDR3 nucleotides read TGTGCCAGCAGCCAAGATCTGTTAGCGGGGTCCAGGGATACGCAGTATTTT.

The chain links TRBV30 to TRBJ1-4; no reliable D call. Trimming took off 3 bases at V and 7 bases at J, with 6 bases between the two ends. There are 11 residues in the CDR3. Germline CDR1 GTSNPN, CDR2 SVGIG (reference sequence). This chain's CDR3 is CAWSSGEKLFF. The CDR3 DNA reads as TGTGCCTGGAGCTCTGGTGAAAAACTGTTTTTT.

The J gene is TRBJ1-1, the V gene TRBV5-4; D remains ambiguous. This CDR3 has 13 residues. V was pared by 0 bases and J by 3 bases, with 6 bases between. Per the germline V gene, CDR1 is SGHNT and CDR2 is YYREEE (reference sequence). Here the CDR3 DNA reads TGTGCCAGCAGCTTGGCCGCGGACACTGAAGCTTTCTTT. It codes for CASSLAADTEAFF.

The V call is TRBV19, the J call TRBJ2-7; TRBD2 aligns across 13 bases. J lost 4 bases, V lost 1 base, and 7 bases had no gene match. The CDR3 loop spans 17 amino acids. Per the germline V gene, CDR1 is LNHDA and CDR2 is SQIVND (reference sequence). The CDR3 DNA reads TGTGCCAGTAGTATAGCTGTGGGACTAGCGGGGAGTTACGAGCAGTACTTC. Its translation: CASSIAVGLAGSYEQYF. Full variable domain (remainder filled in from reference TRBV19 and TRBJ2-7): DGGITQSPKYLFRKEGQNVTLSCEQNLNHDAMYWYRQDPGQGLRLIYYSQIVNDFQKGDIAEGYSVSREKKESFPLTVTSAQKNPTAFYLCASSIAVGLAGSYEQYFGPGTRLTVT.

The V call is TRBV4-2, the J call TRBJ1-6, with no clear D. Per the germline V gene, CDR1 is LGHNA and CDR2 is YNFKEQ. V shed 0 bases and J shed 8 bases, with 17 bases lying between them. The CDR3 consists of 17 residues. CDR3 protein: CASSQDFSRVIDSPLHF. The CDR3 DNA reads TGTGCCAGCAGCCAAGATTTTTCTCGGGTGATTGATTCACCCCTCCACTTT.

For the CDR3, the DNA is TGCGCCAGCAGCGGCAGGGGGGTCATCCGAGATACGCAGTATTTT. Its translation is CASSGRGVIRDTQYF. The rearrangement uses TRBV5-1 and TRBJ2-3; D may be TRBD1 (7 bases). Germline lookup yields CDR1 SGHRS and CDR2 YFSETQ. The CDR3 has 15 residues. V lost 4 bases, J lost 5 bases, and 17 bases lay in between.

This sequence joins TRBV2 and TRBJ2-4, with TRBD2 matching 7 bases. Germline values: CDR1 SNHLY, CDR2 FYNNEI. This CDR3 has 15 amino acids. V dropped 1 base and J dropped 8; count of bases not matched to a gene: 8. In DNA form, the CDR3 reads TGTGCCAGCAGTGAAGTGTCAACTAGCGCGGACATTCAGTACTTC. The encoded protein is CASSEVSTSADIQYF.

V is TRBV4-1 and J is TRBJ2-1; no clear D gene. With 3 bases removed from V and 8 bases from J, the gap between germline ends came to 14 bases. The CDR3 spans 14 residues. Per the germline V gene, CDR1 is MGHRA and CDR2 is YSYEKL. The CDR3 is CASSHSALKDEQFF. Written as DNA, the CDR3 is TGCGCCAGCAGCCATTCAGCTCTAAAGGATGAGCAGTTCTTC.

This clone was observed once. CDR3 sequence reads: CASSSLGGRVYNEQFF. The CDR3 coding sequence is TGTGCCAGCAGCTCCCTCGGCGGGAGAGTCTACAATGAGCAGTTCTTC. This chain connects TRBV11-2 to TRBJ2-1; 7 nucleotides align to TRBD2. This CDR3 contains 16 residues. V shed 4 bases and J 3 bases; nucleotides not matched to a gene: 9. Germline lookup yields CDR1 SGHAT and CDR2 FQNNGV.

The chain employs TRBV7-8 and TRBJ2-1, with D perhaps matching TRBD1 (5 bases). V dropped 5 bases and J dropped 6 bases, with 14 bases sitting between them. The V gene's germline CDR1 is SGHVS and CDR2 FQNEAQ. The CDR3 extends over 14 amino acids. CDR3 sequence (DNA): TGTGCCAGCAGCCCTAAGGGGTCGTTCAATGAGCAGTTCTTC. It yields the protein CASSPKGSFNEQFF.

V usage is TRBV5-1 and J usage is TRBJ2-3; D may be TRBD1 (5 bases). The CDR3 is 13 amino acids. Trimming left V 7 bases short and J 2 bases short, with 11 bases between. Germline lookup yields CDR1 SGHRS and CDR2 YFSETQ. The CDR3 protein is CASRRGSTDTQYF. The CDR3 DNA sequence: TGCGCCAGCCGAAGGGGATCCACAGATACGCAGTATTTT.

V gene TRBV7-9 combines with J gene TRBJ1-1; 7 bases match TRBD1. The germline V gene encodes CDR1 SEHNR and CDR2 FQNEAQ (reference sequence). The CDR3 length is 12 residues. After removal of 5 bases from V and 7 bases from J, the junction contained 4 bases not matched to a gene. The CDR3 sequence is CASSDRQGEAFF. In nucleotides, the CDR3 is TGTGCCAGCAGCGACCGACAGGGTGAAGCTTTCTTT.

V is TRBV7-9 and J is TRBJ2-1; the match to TRBD1 covers 8 bases. Germline V CDR1 and CDR2: SEHNR, FQNEAQ (reference sequence). The CDR3 totals 18 residues. Unmatched junction bases numbered 20, after V lost 6 bases and J lost 7 bases. CDR3 region: CASSNLYVSQGARNEQFF. For the CDR3, the DNA is TGTGCCAGCAGTAACCTATACGTGTCTCAGGGGGCACGGAATGAGCAGTTCTTC.

The V gene is TRBV5-1, the J gene TRBJ2-1; 12 bases match TRBD2. There are 16 residues in the CDR3. The V gene end was trimmed by 5 bases and the J gene end by 3 bases; junction bases not matched to a gene: 6. Germline loops: CDR1 SGHRS, CDR2 YFSETQ. Written as DNA, the CDR3 is TGCGCCAGCAGGAGGGGGACTAGCGGGCACTACAATGAGCAGTTCTTC. This codes for CASRRGTSGHYNEQFF.

The CDR3 here is CASSQPGQPHYEQYF. Here the CDR3 DNA reads TGCGCCAGCAGCCAACCCGGGCAGCCTCACTACGAGCAGTACTTC. The chain recombines TRBV4-1 with TRBJ2-5; D uncertain. The DNA end is more similar to TRBJ2-7, so the J call may be wrong. Germline lookup yields CDR1 MGHRA and CDR2 YSYEKL. CDR3 length equals 15 residues.

The genes are TRBV7-8 and TRBJ1-5; 7 bases agree with TRBD1. This CDR3 spans 14 amino acids. From germline, CDR1 is SGHVS and CDR2 FQNEAQ. V shed 6 bases, J shed 3 bases, and the junction held 5 bases outside the gene matches. The CDR3 region has the DNA TGTGCCAGCAGTGGCGACAGGGCCAATCAGCCCCAGCATTTT. Its translation: CASSGDRANQPQHF.

The chain employs TRBV5-1 and TRBJ2-7; D is perhaps TRBD1 (6 bases). This CDR3 has 18 amino acids. Germline assignment: CDR1 SGHRS and CDR2 YFSETQ. V lost 0 bases to trimming and J lost 0 bases, with 19 bases between them. CDR3 DNA sequence: TGCGCCAGCAGCTTGGAGTTCGGTACAGGGCAGATCTCCTACGAGCAGTACTTC. Amino acid sequence: CASSLEFGTGQISYEQYF.

This clone was recorded once. The CDR3 bases are TGTGCCACCCTCCGAGGAGTCCATTCCAATGAGCAGTTCTTC. Its translation: CATLRGVHSNEQFF. The chain recombines TRBV6-5 with TRBJ2-1; D gene unclear. CDR1 is MNHEY and CDR2 is SVGAGI in the germline V gene. The CDR3 runs 14 residues. The V and J ends lost 10 bases and 6 bases respectively, with 19 bases between them.

The chain is built from TRBV6-1 and TRBJ2-2; D is perhaps TRBD1 or TRBD2 (6 bases each). There are 13 residues in the CDR3. V was cut by 8 bases and J by 5 bases, with 12 bases left in between. The germline gives CDR1 MNHNS, CDR2 SASEGT. CDR3 residues: CASGGGGTGELFF. CDR3 DNA sequence: TGTGCCAGCGGGGGCGGAGGGACCGGGGAGCTGTTTTTT.

The chain carries TRBV19 and TRBJ2-1, with a weak D call TRBD1 (5 bases). The CDR3 extends over 12 amino acids. Trimming pared 7 bases from V and 5 bases from J, leaving 9 bases between. The germline V gene encodes CDR1 LNHDA and CDR2 SQIVND (reference sequence). The CDR3 loop reads CASNDRDNEQFF. In DNA form, the CDR3 reads TGTGCCAGTAACGACAGAGACAATGAGCAGTTCTTC.